This T cell receptor beta chain came from a study of lymphopenia after photon versus proton radiotherapy (dated by TCRdb to about 2019). With respect to the entire study: Photon and proton radiation therapy were compared by the study for their immunological effects in patients with gastrointestinal tumors who developed high-grade lymphopenia. The goal of the study was to characterize the differences between the two radiation modalities in how they affect the immune system. The cohort comprised more than 15 patients with gastrointestinal tumors who received either photon or proton therapy and then developed lymphopenia.

Beyond this particular receptor, the publication reports: During treatment, patients who received proton therapy stayed relatively stable, whereas patients who received photon therapy lost naive T cells and TCR diversity and gained effector/memory populations. Across the cohort, a larger post-nadir drop in TCR diversity was inversely correlated with overall survival time among patients who died. The survival association was assessed only in patients who died, and the authors presented better survival with proton therapy as a possibility rather than a demonstrated result. After the lymphocyte count nadir, photon-treated repertoires showed oligoclonal expansion, especially of CD8+ Temra cells, which drove the drop in diversity.

The method was the immunoSEQ multiplex PCR assay. Alongside multiparametric flow cytometry, deep sequencing of rearranged TCR beta loci was used to profile the T cell repertoires. TCRdb retrieved this table from immuneACCESS and kept in-frame rearrangements only. Not all clones are present; in checked studies, unresolved V genes account for under half, and no reason is known for the remainder. The sample data list roughly 12,000 clones, and 88% of these were observed just once. Clones ranked in the top ten supply 3% to 4.5% of the sample. With regard to this clone: Its antigen remains undetermined. No base quality values were provided; no much bigger clone lies one nucleotide off.

V and J lose 0 bases and 5 bases, and a span of 6 bases separates them. From a lookup of the germline V gene, CDR1 and CDR2 are SGHRS and YFSETQ. The CDR3 runs 13 amino acids, cysteine and phenylalanine included. Just the 39-base CDR3 DNA is kept, in frame starting at base 1. The material was peripheral blood, obtained from a patient treated with photon-based radiotherapy. The receptor was derived from a man in his 60s with pancreatic cancer. Here the chain combines TRBV5-1 and TRBJ2-1, with no confidently assigned D gene. The encoded CDR3 is CASSLGRHNEQFF. The nucleotide sequence is TGCGCCAGCAGCTTGGGACGGCACAATGAGCAGTTCTTC.